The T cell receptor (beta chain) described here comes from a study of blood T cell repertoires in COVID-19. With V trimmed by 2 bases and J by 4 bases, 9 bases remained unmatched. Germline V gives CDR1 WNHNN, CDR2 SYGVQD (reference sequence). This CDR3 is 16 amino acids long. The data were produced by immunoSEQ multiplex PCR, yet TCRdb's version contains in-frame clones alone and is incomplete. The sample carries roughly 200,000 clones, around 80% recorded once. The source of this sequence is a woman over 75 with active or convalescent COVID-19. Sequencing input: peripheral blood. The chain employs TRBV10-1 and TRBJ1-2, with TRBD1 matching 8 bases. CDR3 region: CASSEPGQGSSYGYTF. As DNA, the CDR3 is TGCGCCAGCAGTGAGCCTGGACAGGGTAGCAGCTATGGCTACACCTTC.